This entry features one T cell receptor beta chain sequence. Unique molecular identifiers featured in how the TCRbeta library was prepared. TCRdb re-called the PCR reads with MiXCR, one entry per CDR3 protein. Among approximately 980,000 distinct CDR3 sequences listed, around 30% were seen once. These data originate in a study of T-cell reconstitution after alpha-beta-depleted transplantation in children. The sample in question was PBMCs, mostly from graft donor cells, obtained 360 days after TCRalphabeta/CD19-depleted stem cell transplant. The receptor was derived from a boy less than two years old who had a stem cell transplant for SCID, so the T cells may come from the graft donor.

The CDR3 nucleotides are TGCGCCAGCAGTGTACACCTTGGACAGTCCACTGAAGCTTTCTTT. This codes for CASSVHLGQSTEAFF. This chain joins TRBV10-2 and TRBJ1-1; a possible D gene is TRBD1 (6 bases). Trimming cost V 4 bases and J 4 bases, with 16 bases left between them. There are 15 residues in the CDR3. Germline loops: CDR1 WSHSY, CDR2 SAAADI.